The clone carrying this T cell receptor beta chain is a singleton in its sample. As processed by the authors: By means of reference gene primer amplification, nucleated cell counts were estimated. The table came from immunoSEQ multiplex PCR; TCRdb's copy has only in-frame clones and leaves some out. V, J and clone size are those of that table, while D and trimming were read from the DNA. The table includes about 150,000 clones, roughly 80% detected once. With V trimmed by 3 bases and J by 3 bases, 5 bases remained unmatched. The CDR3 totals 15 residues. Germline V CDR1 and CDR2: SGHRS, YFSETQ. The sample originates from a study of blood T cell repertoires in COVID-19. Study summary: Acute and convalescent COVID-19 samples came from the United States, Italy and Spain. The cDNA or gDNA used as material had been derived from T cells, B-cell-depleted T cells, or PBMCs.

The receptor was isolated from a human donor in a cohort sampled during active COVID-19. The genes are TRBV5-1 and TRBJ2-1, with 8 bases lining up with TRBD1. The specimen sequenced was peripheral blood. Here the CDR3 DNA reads TGCGCCAGCAGCTCAACCGGGACAGGCTACAATGAGCAGTTCTTC. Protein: CASSSTGTGYNEQFF.